What follows are 5 T cell receptor beta chains derived from one specimen sequenced in a study of Ad26.COV2.S vaccination and SARS-CoV-2 variants. As for treatment: around 19 received Ad26.COV2.S at low or high dose, single or two shots; 5 received placebo; per-sample allocation not given. Sample collection was performed on day 63 after the first vaccine or placebo injection. The repertoire was sequenced with immunoSEQ multiplex PCR; TCRdb's copy has only in-frame clones and lacks some. The sample lists 500,000 or so clones, 87% seen once, with about 13% in the top ten. The sample in question was peripheral blood, obtained in a trial of Ad26.COV2.S vaccine versus placebo. These receptor sequences come from a person aged 18-65 years who received the Ad26.COV2.S COVID-19 vaccine or a placebo.

This clone came up once. This chain joins TRBV19 and TRBJ2-2; 7 nucleotides match TRBD2. The CDR3 is 14 amino acids. J lost 3 bases, V lost 7 bases, and 5 bases had no gene match. Per the germline V gene, CDR1 is LNHDA and CDR2 is SQIVND (reference sequence). CDR3 coding DNA: TGTGCCAGTAAATGGGCGGGGGACACCGGGGAGCTGTTTTTT. It specifies CASKWAGDTGELFF. Full variable domain (rest looked up from reference TRBV19 and TRBJ2-2): DGGITQSPKYLFRKEGQNVTLSCEQNLNHDAMYWYRQDPGQGLRLIYYSQIVNDFQKGDIAEGYSVSREKKESFPLTVTSAQKNPTAFYLCASKWAGDTGELFFGEGSRLTVL.

This chain uses TRBV7-2 with TRBJ1-2; 10 positions match TRBD1. Trimming took 6 bases from V and 4 from J; bases not matched to a gene: 8. Germline CDR1 SGHTA, CDR2 FQGNSA. This CDR3 comprises 15 residues. CDR3 coding DNA: TGTGCCAGCAGGTTCGACAGGGGGCGCCCCTATGGCTACACCTTC. Its translation: CASRFDRGRPYGYTF.

This clone has just a few counts. CDR3 DNA sequence: TGTGCCAGCGCCCCCAAACGGATTTTGAACACTGAAGCTTTCTTT. Its translation: CASAPKRILNTEAFF. This chain joins TRBV7-8 and TRBJ1-1, with D unclear. Germline V CDR1 and CDR2: SGHVS, FQNEAQ. The CDR3 contains 15 residues. V lost 8 bases and J lost 0, with 16 bases in between.

V is TRBV28 and J is TRBJ1-5; D is unresolved. The CDR3 is made up of 16 amino acids. The germline CDR1 and CDR2 sequences are MDHEN and SYDVKM. The V gene lost 2 bases and the J gene lost 2 bases, with 13 bases spanning the gap. CDR3 sequence reads: CASSLSFGSGNQPQHF. DNA for the CDR3: TGTGCCAGCAGTTTAAGTTTTGGTTCGGGCAATCAGCCCCAGCATTTT.

V gene TRBV5-6 combines with J gene TRBJ1-1; D not certain. Germline loops: CDR1 SGHDT, CDR2 YYEEEE. V was trimmed by 2 bases and J by 6 bases, leaving 14 bases between them. The CDR3 is made up of 14 amino acids. The chain's CDR3 is CASSFVGERAEAFF. The CDR3 DNA sequence: TGTGCCAGCAGCTTTGTGGGAGAACGCGCTGAAGCTTTCTTT.